These 32 T cell receptor beta chains were sequenced from one sample in a study of identical twins. TCRdb reprocessed the 5' RACE reads via MiXCR and lists one record per CDR3 protein. The sample yields about 660,000 distinct CDR3 sequences, less than 10% seen once. The same specimen was also included in a second study, on yellow fever vaccine responses in identical twins.

Specimen: PBMCs. The receptors were sampled from a young woman in good health.

The gene calls are TRBV2 and TRBJ2-3; no clear D gene. Trimming pared 6 bases from V and 8 bases from J, leaving 15 bases between. The V gene's germline CDR1 is SNHLY and CDR2 FYNNEI. The CDR3 is 13 amino acids. The CDR3 loop is CASRRTDQRTQYF. CDR3 nucleotides: TGTGCCAGCAGGAGGACGGACCAACGTACGCAGTATTTT.

The CDR3 DNA reads TGTGCCAGCAGCTTATCCGGGACGCAACTGAGGAACACTGAAGCTTTCTTT. This gives the protein CASSLSGTQLRNTEAFF. The J gene is TRBJ1-1, the V gene TRBV7-9, with a possible D match to TRBD1 (5 bases). This CDR3 has 17 residues. The ends were cut back, 2 bases at V and 1 base at J, with 17 bases in the middle. Germline CDR1 SEHNR, CDR2 FQNEAQ (reference sequence).

This clonotype was seen ten or more times. The J gene is TRBJ1-1, the V gene TRBV12-3 or TRBV12-4; D is perhaps TRBD1 (6 bases). V lost 6 bases and J lost 2, with 16 bases in between. The CDR3 runs to 15 residues. The CDR3 sequence: CASSPARGGNTEAFF. CDR3 nucleotides: TGTGCCAGCAGCCCGGCGAGAGGGGGTAACACTGAAGCTTTCTTT.

This chain joins TRBV5-5 and TRBJ2-7; TRBD1 is a possible D gene (5 bases). The CDR3 has 16 residues. V lost 5 bases, J lost 3 bases, and 21 bases lay in between. The germline V gene encodes CDR1 SGHKS and CDR2 YYEKEE (reference sequence). This CDR3 reads CASSRQLPTMHYEQYF. The CDR3 region has the DNA TGTGCCAGCAGTCGACAGCTTCCCACAATGCACTACGAGCAGTACTTC.

This clonotype has only a few counts. This chain joins TRBV5-1 and TRBJ2-7; 7 bases line up with TRBD1. Germline CDR1 is SGHRS and CDR2 is YFSETQ. There are 14 residues in the CDR3. Trimming removed 3 bases from V and 4 bases from J; junction bases left unmatched: 7. CDR3 protein: CASSSIDREYEQYF. The CDR3 nucleotides read TGCGCCAGCAGCTCCATAGACAGGGAATACGAGCAGTACTTC.

This clonotype was counted many times. The chain employs TRBV6-1 and TRBJ2-7; D not certain. CDR3 length: 13 residues. Deletions cut 5 bases from V and 1 base from J, with 9 bases between. The germline gives CDR1 MNHNS, CDR2 SASEGT. CDR3 protein: CASSTPKSYEQYF. CDR3 nucleotide sequence: TGTGCCAGCAGTACCCCGAAATCCTACGAGCAGTACTTC.

The V and J genes are TRBV3-1 and TRBJ2-2; unclear D gene. V shed 3 bases and J shed 4 bases, with 6 bases lying between them. The CDR3 spans 13 residues. The germline V gene encodes CDR1 LGHDT and CDR2 YNNKEL (reference sequence). In DNA form, the CDR3 reads TGTGCCAGCAGCCATAGGCCCACCGGGGAGCTGTTTTTT. It specifies CASSHRPTGELFF. Supplemented by reference TRBV3-1 and TRBJ2-2, the full variable domain reads DTAVSQTPKYLVTQMGNDKSIKCEQNLGHDTMYWYKQDSKKFLKIMFSYNNKELIINETVPNRFSPKSPDKAHLNLHINSLELGDSAVYFCASSHRPTGELFFGEGSRLTVL.

This clonotype was observed a few times. The chain combines TRBV12-3 or TRBV12-4 with TRBJ1-2, with 8 bases aligning to TRBD1. This CDR3 contains 15 residues. V lost 6 bases and J lost 1; bases outside the gene matches: 7. In DNA, the CDR3 is TGTGCCAGCAGCCTTACAGGGGGTCATAACTATGGCTACACCTTC. Residues: CASSLTGGHNYGYTF.

This clonotype came up many times. V usage is TRBV7-9 and J usage is TRBJ2-4, with 7 bases fitting TRBD2. Germline lookup yields CDR1 SEHNR and CDR2 FQNEAQ (reference sequence). V shed 5 bases and J 8 bases; nucleotides not matched to a gene: 12. The CDR3 sequence is 15 residues long. This CDR3 reads CASSHVTSGRYIQYF. CDR3 nucleotide sequence: TGTGCCAGCAGCCACGTCACCTCCGGGAGGTACATTCAGTACTTC.

In its sample, this clonotype was seen many times. The rearrangement links TRBV5-1 to TRBJ2-3; 10 bases align to TRBD2. V shed 1 base, J shed 3 bases, and the junction held 5 bases outside the gene matches. The CDR3 contains 16 residues. The germline V gene encodes CDR1 SGHRS and CDR2 YFSETQ. CDR3 region: CASSLSTSGETDTQYF. DNA for the CDR3: TGCGCCAGCAGCTTGTCCACTAGCGGGGAGACAGATACGCAGTATTTT.

This clonotype was counted only a few times. The CDR3 loop is CASSQTTQGSQYF. As DNA, the CDR3 is TGTGCCAGCAGCCAGACGACGCAGGGGTCCCAGTACTTC. V and J are TRBV7-9 and TRBJ2-5, with a tentative D call TRBD1 (6 bases). V was pared by 5 bases and J by 9 bases, with 16 bases between. The CDR3 loop spans 13 amino acids. Per the germline V gene, CDR1 is SEHNR and CDR2 is FQNEAQ (reference sequence).

CDR3 loop: CASSLEGSQVGGLTGELFF. CDR3 bases: TGTGCCAGCAGTTTAGAGGGGTCTCAAGTGGGGGGCCTCACCGGGGAGCTGTTTTTT. The gene calls are TRBV28 and TRBJ2-2; D is tentatively TRBD1 or TRBD2 (6 bases each). Trimming stripped 2 bases from V and 4 bases from J, with 23 bases between. From germline, CDR1 is MDHEN and CDR2 SYDVKM. There are 19 residues in the CDR3.

The gene calls are TRBV12-3 or TRBV12-4 and TRBJ2-3, with 12 bases that match TRBD2. Losses at the gene ends were 11 bases for V and 6 bases for J; bases not matched to a gene: 24. The CDR3 has 19 amino acids. The CDR3 loop reads CALTPRWLAGGHPPDTQYF. The CDR3 region has the DNA TGTGCCCTCACCCCTAGGTGGCTAGCGGGGGGGCACCCCCCGGATACGCAGTATTTT.

There are many counts of this clonotype. This sequence joins TRBV20-1 and TRBJ2-5; 8 bases agree with TRBD2. Losses at the gene ends were 3 bases for V and 4 bases for J; bases not matched to a gene: 10. The length of the CDR3 is 15 residues. Looked up from germline, CDR1 is DFQATT and CDR2 is SNEGSKA (reference sequence). The CDR3 protein is CSASSAGGPVETQYF. The CDR3 nucleotides are TGCAGTGCTAGTAGTGCGGGGGGCCCGGTAGAGACCCAGTACTTC.

This chain connects TRBV25-1 to TRBJ2-3; 8 bases are shared with TRBD1. With V trimmed by 8 bases and J by 2 bases, 9 bases remained unmatched. The CDR3 is made up of 15 amino acids. Germline lookup yields CDR1 MGHDK and CDR2 SYGVNS. The DNA of the CDR3 is TGTGCCAGCTCCTTGGGACAGGTGAACACAGATACGCAGTATTTT. Amino acids: CASSLGQVNTDTQYF.

V is TRBV2 and J is TRBJ2-1; D is uncertain. Germline CDR1 reads SNHLY; CDR2 reads FYNNEI. The CDR3 loop spans 14 amino acids. V lost 3 bases and J 7 bases, leaving 13 bases between the germline ends. The CDR3 sequence: CASSEWPSSNEQFF. DNA for the CDR3: TGTGCCAGCAGTGAGTGGCCGAGCTCTAATGAGCAGTTCTTC.

The chain has TRBV28 and TRBJ2-1, with no clear D. The CDR3 length is 15 residues. CDR1 is MDHEN, CDR2 SYDVKM, per germline. Trimming pared 6 bases from V and 0 bases from J, leaving 12 bases between. The CDR3 region has the DNA TGTGCCAGCAGGATTTCCGATGGCTCCTACAATGAGCAGTTCTTC. Translating it yields CASRISDGSYNEQFF.

The rearrangement uses TRBV5-6 and TRBJ2-1; D tentatively fits TRBD1 or TRBD2 (5 bases each). Trimming shortened V by 6 bases and J by 0 bases, and 13 bases separated the two germline ends. The CDR3 sequence is 15 residues long. Looked up from germline, CDR1 is SGHDT and CDR2 is YYEEEE. CDR3 in DNA: TGTGCCAGCATCACTTGGGGGAGCTCCTACAATGAGCAGTTCTTC. Translated: CASITWGSSYNEQFF.

This clonotype was seen a few times. The chain combines TRBV27 with TRBJ2-7; 7 bases agree with TRBD1. This CDR3 has 14 amino acids. Germline CDR1 is MNHEY and CDR2 is SMNVEV (reference sequence). Germline trimming cut 1 base from V and 6 bases from J; bases unmatched to any gene: 6. The CDR3 DNA reads TGTGCCAGCAGTTTATGGGGGCAGGGGGTCGAGCAGTACTTC. Translation: CASSLWGQGVEQYF.

This clonotype has a count of ten or more. The genes are TRBV7-9 and TRBJ2-3; D is uncertain. The CDR3 has 14 residues. Trimming took off 5 bases at V and 3 bases at J, with 12 bases between the two ends. Germline CDR1 and CDR2: SEHNR and FQNEAQ (reference sequence). CDR3 residues: CASSRIAMTDTQYF. The CDR3 nucleotides are TGTGCCAGCAGCCGAATTGCTATGACAGATACGCAGTATTTT.

This clonotype was seen a few times. The chain links TRBV6-5 to TRBJ2-7; a possible D gene is TRBD2 (6 bases). Germline V lookup: CDR1 MNHEY, CDR2 SVGAGI. This CDR3 spans 15 amino acids. Trimming took off 0 bases at V and 1 base at J, with 10 bases between the two ends. CDR3 loop: CASSYSGGESYEQYF. The CDR3 bases are TGTGCCAGCAGTTACTCCGGCGGGGAGTCCTACGAGCAGTACTTC.

This clonotype was detected a few times. The chain is built from TRBV4-3 and TRBJ2-2, with TRBD2 matching 7 bases. Per germline, CDR1 LGHNA and CDR2 YSLEER. Losses at the gene ends were 3 bases for V and 6 bases for J; bases not matched to a gene: 13. This CDR3 has 17 amino acids. CDR3 protein: CASSHPLGGGPPGELFF. The CDR3 nucleotides read TGCGCCAGCAGCCACCCGCTGGGGGGAGGGCCCCCCGGGGAGCTGTTTTTT.

This clonotype was counted at least ten times. This chain joins TRBV20-1 and TRBJ2-3; a possible D gene is TRBD2 (6 bases). The V end lost 3 bases, the J end lost 0 bases, and 10 bases lay between the germline ends. Per germline, CDR1 DFQATT and CDR2 SNEGSKA (reference sequence). This CDR3 is 14 amino acids long. CDR3 in DNA: TGCAGTGCTAGGCTAGCGAGTAGCACAGATACGCAGTATTTT. Its translation: CSARLASSTDTQYF.

This clonotype has at least ten counts. The chain links TRBV6-4 to TRBJ2-1, with 9 bases aligning to TRBD2. The CDR3 is 16 amino acids. CDR1 is MRHNA and CDR2 is SNTAGT in the germline V gene. The V and J ends lost 5 bases and 6 bases, in that order; junction bases with no gene match: 11. The DNA for the CDR3 is TGTGCCAGCAGTCCCGATAGCGGGAGAACTCTCAATGAGCAGTTCTTC. This translates into CASSPDSGRTLNEQFF.

This clonotype has at least ten counts. This chain connects TRBV12-3 or TRBV12-4 to TRBJ2-1; D is uncertain. V gave up 7 bases and J gave up 8 bases, with 9 bases separating them. The CDR3 sequence is 11 residues long. Written as DNA, the CDR3 is TGTGCCAGCACCCTTAGGGATGAGCAGTTCTTC. As protein: CASTLRDEQFF.

This clonotype was seen only a few times. The chain links TRBV20-1 to TRBJ1-5; D may be TRBD1 (5 bases). Per the germline V gene, CDR1 is DFQATT and CDR2 is SNEGSKA (reference sequence). The CDR3 consists of 15 residues. V lost 4 bases and J lost 2, with 15 bases in between. CDR3 nucleotides: TGCAGTGCTACCCAAATAGGCAGGGGCAATCAGCCCCAGCATTTT. This gives the protein CSATQIGRGNQPQHF.

The J gene is TRBJ2-1, the V gene TRBV5-5, with 11 bases that match TRBD1. The germline V gene encodes CDR1 SGHKS and CDR2 YYEKEE (reference sequence). This CDR3 spans 15 amino acids. V was pared by 4 bases and J by 9 bases, with 9 bases of the junction left unmatched. The CDR3 reads CASSLQDRGRSEQFF. CDR3 bases: TGTGCCAGCAGCCTCCAGGACAGGGGGCGATCTGAGCAGTTCTTC.

The chain recombines TRBV3-1 with TRBJ1-1; unclear D gene. The CDR3 spans 13 residues. Germline V gives CDR1 LGHDT, CDR2 YNNKEL (reference sequence). V was cut by 3 bases and J by 2 bases, with 7 bases left in between. Here the CDR3 DNA reads TGTGCCAGCAGCCACCGGGAAAACACTGAAGCTTTCTTT. Translating it yields CASSHRENTEAFF.

This clonotype was counted between two and nine times. This chain connects TRBV29-1 to TRBJ2-1, with TRBD2 matching over 13 bases. Trimming took 6 bases from V and 3 from J; bases not matched to a gene: 5. From germline, CDR1 is SQVTM and CDR2 ANQGSEA. This CDR3 region has 15 residues. CDR3 in DNA: TGCAGCGTCGGACTAGCGGGAGAGTACTACAATGAGCAGTTCTTC. Translated, it gives CSVGLAGEYYNEQFF.

This clonotype was seen only a few times. This chain uses TRBV20-1 with TRBJ2-4; D not resolved. Between the trimmed V and J ends, which lost 1 base and 7 bases, there was a span of 11 bases. The CDR3 has 13 amino acids. Germline-derived CDR1 and CDR2 are DFQATT and SNEGSKA (reference sequence). CDR3 loop: CSARGGSSNIQYF. The CDR3 nucleotides read TGCAGTGCTAGAGGAGGTAGCTCGAACATTCAGTACTTC.

This clonotype was seen at least ten times. This chain connects TRBV29-1 to TRBJ2-1; D is unresolved. The germline V and J ends were trimmed by 7 bases and 0 bases, with 7 bases remaining between them. From germline, CDR1 is SQVTM and CDR2 ANQGSEA. This CDR3 comprises 12 residues. CDR3 DNA: TGCAGCGCCGCGAACTCCTACAATGAGCAGTTCTTC. Its translation is CSAANSYNEQFF.

The chain has TRBV11-2 and TRBJ2-3, with D perhaps matching TRBD2 (6 bases). Trimming pared 6 bases from V and 1 base from J, leaving 17 bases between. CDR1 is SGHAT, CDR2 FQNNGV, per germline. The CDR3 sequence is 16 residues long. CDR3 amino acids: CASRHGRGKRTDTQYF. As DNA, the CDR3 is TGTGCCAGCAGGCACGGGAGAGGGAAACGCACAGATACGCAGTATTTT.